This entry concerns a single T cell receptor beta chain. Its antigen is unidentified. Trimming pared 6 bases from V and 4 bases from J, leaving 12 bases between. CDR3 length equals 13 residues. This sample is part of a study of T-cell reconstitution after alpha-beta-depleted transplantation in children. A library of TCRbeta sequences, prepared with unique molecular identifiers, was generated. In TCRdb, the PCR reads were re-called with MiXCR into one record per CDR3 protein. Among about 400,000 distinct CDR3 sequences, about 17% were seen once, and the ten largest hold 29%. Broader study findings: Newly generated T cells supplied most T-cell counts and diversity one year post-transplant. From surviving recipient T cells and thymic progenitors came the high day-60 TCRbeta diversity observed in some patients. Several hundred rapidly expanded clones from non-depleted graft cells reportedly supplied alpha-beta T cells about two months post-transplant.

This TCR came from a boy under two years old who had a stem cell transplant for Wiskott-Aldrich syndrome, so the T cells may come from the graft donor. This chain connects TRBV12-3 or TRBV12-4 to TRBJ2-5; no clear D. The sample was PBMCs, mostly from graft donor cells, taken 360 days after TCRalphabeta/CD19-depleted stem cell transplant. The CDR3 is CASSKTEAETQYF. In DNA form, the CDR3 reads TGTGCCAGCAGCAAAACAGAGGCAGAGACCCAGTACTTC.